This entry concerns a single T cell receptor beta chain. The entry originates in a study of blood T cell repertoires in COVID-19. Assay used: immunoSEQ multiplex PCR; TCRdb lists only in-frame clones, some missing. The sample carries 200,000 to 250,000 clones, roughly 86% recorded once. CDR1 is SNHLY, CDR2 FYNNEI, per germline. V was cut by 5 bases and J by 1 base, with 11 bases left in between. CDR3 size: 15 residues. The receptor was isolated from a woman aged 45 to 65 with COVID-19, enrolled during active disease. The sequencing sample was made of peripheral blood. This chain uses TRBV2 with TRBJ2-2; possibly TRBD2 for D (6 bases). The CDR3 spells CASSMRRGNTGELFF. CDR3 DNA sequence: TGTGCCAGCAGTATGCGGAGGGGGAACACCGGGGAGCTGTTTTTT.